This is a list of T cell receptor beta chains from one sample in a study of blood T cell repertoires in COVID-19. Profiled with immunoSEQ multiplex PCR; TCRdb holds only in-frame clones, not every one. The table lists about 100,000 clones, approximately 90% of them singletons, with roughly 3% in the top ten. Sequences were obtained from peripheral blood. All receptors come from a woman aged 80 or over with acute or convalescent COVID-19. Both conserved end residues are trimmed from each CDR3. The order of the fields is V gene, CDR3 protein.

V: TRBV6-6; CDR3: ASIKGQGRIYEQY
V: TRBV18; CDR3: ASSPVSHFSGNTIY
V: TRBV19; CDR3: ASSIERRGYT
V: TRBV19; CDR3: ASTSGTAGNTIY
V: TRBV12-2; CDR3: ASRLSTGRRDNYGYT
V: TRBV5-1; CDR3: ASSTGQANTEAF
V: TRBV28; CDR3: ASTESGRTDTQY
V: TRBV7-9; CDR3: ASSKMGGTEKLF
V: TRBV7-2; CDR3: ASSPRTGTGELF
V: TRBV5-1; CDR3: ASSYGQGPYEQY
V: TRBV7-8; CDR3: ASSGRSNQPQH
V: TRBV6-2/TRBV6-3; CDR3: ASSYSLAGGPVFEQF
V: TRBV2; CDR3: ASSRLTKSEKLF
V: TRBV19; CDR3: ATDGQGMFYGYT
V: TRBV5-1; CDR3: ASSLLGGRDTEAF
V: TRBV6-1; CDR3: ASSETWTGAQH
V: TRBV28; CDR3: ASSPYRLAVSSYEQY
V: TRBV19; CDR3: ASSTRTATNEKLF
V: TRBV2; CDR3: ASIGFQETQY
V: TRBV7-8; CDR3: ASSLDTTSGGLDTQY
V: TRBV7-2; CDR3: ASSAQGARKTQY
V: TRBV9; CDR3: ASSVSPPSSGGGPDTQY
V: TRBV6-5; CDR3: ASSTTRTSTDTQY